The 27 T cell receptor beta chains below were found in one sample sequenced in a study of response to subunit inactivated influenza vaccine. TCRdb passed the RT-PCR reads through MiXCR, listing each CDR3 protein once. This sample has more than 450,000 distinct CDR3 sequences; around 10% occur once, and the top ten carry about 11%. This sample also appeared in a second study, on T cells expressing NK-cell markers. As that study records: It was by 5'RACE template switching with UMIs that TCR beta cDNA was made.

This specimen was PBMCs from blood, taken on the day of vaccination. The receptors were sampled from a man between 45 and 60 years old who received an inactivated influenza vaccine.

This chain joins TRBV24-1 and TRBJ2-1; D tentatively fits TRBD1 or TRBD2 (5 bases each). The germline gives CDR1 KGHDR, CDR2 SFDVKD. V shed 4 bases and J shed 9 bases, with 9 bases lying between them. This CDR3 is built from 12 residues. This CDR3 reads CATSEWGSEQFF. DNA for the CDR3: TGTGCCACCAGTGAGTGGGGGAGTGAGCAGTTCTTC.

This clonotype was observed a handful of times. The chain uses TRBV12-3 or TRBV12-4 and TRBJ2-3, with unresolved D. Trimming removed 3 bases at V and 0 bases at J, with 28 bases between. The CDR3 consists of 21 residues. CDR3 nucleotides: TGTGCCAGCAGTTTTTTTGGGAACCCCTTGCTGCTTAACTTAAGCACAGATACGCAGTATTTT. This gives the protein CASSFFGNPLLLNLSTDTQYF.

The chain has TRBV6-1 and TRBJ1-2, with TRBD1 identical over 7 bases. The V segment lost 8 bases and the J segment 4 bases; nucleotides outside the gene matches: 10. Germline CDR1 and CDR2: MNHNS and SASEGT. This CDR3 is built from 14 residues. The CDR3 region has the DNA TGTGCCAGCGGCTCGACAGGGTACGGCTATGGCTACACCTTC. Translated, it gives CASGSTGYGYGYTF.

This clonotype was observed a handful of times. The rearrangement uses TRBV27 and TRBJ1-1; the D gene is possibly TRBD1 (6 bases). V lost 6 bases, J lost 0 bases, and 17 bases lay in between. The CDR3 contains 16 residues. From germline, CDR1 is MNHEY and CDR2 SMNVEV (reference sequence). The CDR3 nucleotides read TGTGCCAGCAGCCAACTGGGGGGCAGGCTGAACACTGAAGCTTTCTTT. Protein product: CASSQLGGRLNTEAFF.

The chain couples TRBV19 to TRBJ2-5; 7 nucleotides agree with TRBD1. The CDR3 covers 13 residues. Germline CDR1 reads LNHDA; CDR2 reads SQIVND (reference sequence). J gave up 5 bases and V 6 bases, and 6 bases lay outside the gene matches. In DNA form, the CDR3 reads TGTGCCAGTAGCGGGACAGATAAGGAGACCCAGTACTTC. Amino acids: CASSGTDKETQYF.

The genes are TRBV21-1 and TRBJ2-3. TRBV21-1 counts as a pseudogene. The CDR3 has 16 amino acids. The CDR3 region is CASSKVNHGGTDTQYF. DNA for the CDR3: TGTGCCAGCAGCAAAGTCAATCACGGGGGCACAGATACGCAGTATTTT.

In this sample, this clonotype turned up a few times. J is TRBJ1-5 and V is TRBV12-3 or TRBV12-4; D not resolved. The CDR3 loop spans 14 amino acids. V lost 6 bases, J lost 4 bases, and 13 bases lay in between. The CDR3 coding sequence is TGTGCCAGCAGCACCCAGGAACGGAATCAGCCCCAGCATTTT. It codes for CASSTQERNQPQHF.

This clonotype has just a few counts. The V and J genes are TRBV29-1 and TRBJ2-1; D is perhaps TRBD1 or TRBD2 (5 bases each). Germline V lookup: CDR1 SQVTM, CDR2 ANQGSEA. Trimming stripped 6 bases from V and 6 bases from J, with 18 bases between. The CDR3 runs to 14 residues. CDR3 DNA: TGCAGCGTAGCCGGGGCCGAAGGGTCCAATGAGCAGTTCTTC. Translating gives CSVAGAEGSNEQFF.

The chain is built from TRBV12-3 or TRBV12-4 and TRBJ1-5; tentatively, D is TRBD1 (6 bases). The CDR3 sequence is 14 residues long. The V end lost 5 bases, the J end lost 6 bases, and 14 bases lay between the germline ends. The CDR3 reads CASSSAWGPQPQHF. The CDR3 DNA reads as TGTGCCAGCAGTAGTGCTTGGGGGCCTCAGCCCCAGCATTTT.

This clonotype appeared a few times. The gene calls are TRBV6-2 or TRBV6-3 and TRBJ2-1; D remains unclear. V was clipped by 6 bases and J by 8 bases, with 11 bases between them. This CDR3 is 12 amino acids long. Germline values: CDR1 MNHEY, CDR2 SVGEGT. CDR3 coding DNA: TGTGCCAGCAGCCTAGGAATATATGAGCAGTTCTTC. Translated, it gives CASSLGIYEQFF.

A few counts support this clonotype. The chain employs TRBV15 and TRBJ2-5, with no clear D. Per germline, CDR1 LNHNV and CDR2 YYDKDF (reference sequence). The length of the CDR3 is 12 residues. V shed 0 bases and J shed 4 bases, with 3 bases lying between them. The CDR3 DNA reads as TGTGCCACCAGCAGAGATAGAGAGACCCAGTACTTC. Translated: CATSRDRETQYF.

In this sample, this clonotype turned up a few times. This sequence joins TRBV6-1 and TRBJ2-2, with D perhaps matching TRBD1 (5 bases). V lost 3 bases to trimming and J lost 1 base, with 18 bases between them. This CDR3 is built from 18 residues. Germline CDR1 is MNHNS and CDR2 is SASEGT. CDR3 amino acids: CASSDPATTAVNTGELFF. The CDR3 bases are TGTGCCAGCAGTGATCCAGCTACGACAGCCGTGAACACCGGGGAGCTGTTTTTT.

This clonotype has only a few counts. V gene TRBV14 combines with J gene TRBJ2-2; D may be TRBD1 (6 bases). The germline V gene encodes CDR1 SGHDN and CDR2 FVKESK. Trimming shortened V by 4 bases and J by 4 bases, and 10 bases separated the two germline ends. CDR3 size: 14 residues. The CDR3 loop is CASSLNRVTGELFF. The DNA for the CDR3 is TGTGCCAGCAGCCTAAACAGGGTCACCGGGGAGCTGTTTTTT.

This clonotype was detected a few times. The chain joins TRBV28 to TRBJ1-3; D perhaps matches TRBD1 (6 bases). V was clipped by 4 bases and J by 3 bases, with 13 bases between them. Germline values: CDR1 MDHEN, CDR2 SYDVKM. The CDR3 runs to 15 residues. The CDR3 spells CASSSPPDSGNTIYF. CDR3 nucleotides: TGTGCCAGCAGTTCACCCCCGGACAGTGGAAACACCATATATTTT.

A note on this clonotype: A read error may explain this, as a much larger clone is one base away. The CDR3 does not close with the conserved phenylalanine or tryptophan, likely indicating a read error. The CDR3 DNA sequence: TGTGCCAGCAGCTTAAGTGGGGGAGTAAGCGAGCAGTACTAC. It encodes CASSLSGGVSEQYY. The V call is TRBV7-3, the J call TRBJ2-7, with D perhaps being TRBD1 or TRBD2 (5 bases each). CDR3 length equals 14 residues. The V gene lost 1 base and the J gene lost 6 bases, with 13 bases spanning the gap. Germline V lookup: CDR1 SGHTA, CDR2 FQGTGA.

This chain links TRBV15 with TRBJ2-2, with D tentatively TRBD2 (6 bases). CDR1 is LNHNV and CDR2 is YYDKDF in the germline V gene (reference sequence). The CDR3 loop spans 16 amino acids. With 2 bases removed from V and 5 bases from J, the gap between germline ends came to 15 bases. The CDR3 is CATSRSPGVGTGELFF. In nucleotides, the CDR3 is TGTGCCACCAGCAGATCCCCGGGGGTCGGTACCGGGGAGCTGTTTTTT.

The chain couples TRBV5-1 to TRBJ2-3; 8 bases are shared with TRBD1. V lost 4 bases to trimming and J lost 5 bases; unmatched junction nucleotides: 6. This CDR3 comprises 14 residues. Germline CDR1 reads SGHRS; CDR2 reads YFSETQ. The CDR3 nucleotides read TGCGCCAGCAGCCCAGGACAGGGTCTAGATACGCAGTATTTT. This codes for CASSPGQGLDTQYF. Supplemented by reference TRBV5-1 and TRBJ2-3, the full variable domain reads KAGVTQTPRYLIKTRGQQVTLSCSPISGHRSVSWYQQTPGQGLQFLFEYFSETQRNKGNFPGRFSGRQFSNSRSEMNVSTLELGDSALYLCASSPGQGLDTQYFGPGTRLTVL.

This sequence joins TRBV7-3 and TRBJ1-6; D gene unclear. V lost 4 bases and J 7 bases, leaving 8 bases between the germline ends. This CDR3 comprises 13 residues. CDR1 is SGHTA, CDR2 FQGTGA, per germline. The CDR3 spells CASSSDGNSPLHF. The CDR3 DNA follows: TGTGCCAGCAGCTCAGACGGGAATTCACCCCTCCACTTT.

V and J are TRBV24-1 and TRBJ2-1, with D uncertain. The CDR3 length is 12 residues. In germline, CDR1 is KGHDR, CDR2 SFDVKD. V lost 1 base, J lost 15 bases, and 12 bases lay in between. The CDR3 bases are TGTGCCACCAGTGATTTATGGGATAATCCGTTCTTC. Translation gives CATSDLWDNPFF.

In its sample, this clonotype was seen many times. The rearrangement uses TRBV28 and TRBJ2-7; D possibly uses TRBD1 or TRBD2 (5 bases each). The CDR3 extends over 17 amino acids. Germline CDR1 and CDR2: MDHEN and SYDVKM. Trimming cost V 6 bases and J 1 base, with 22 bases left between them. The chain's CDR3 is CASRSGTRGVASYEQYF. CDR3 coding DNA: TGTGCCAGCAGATCCGGGACCCGGGGTGTTGCATCCTACGAGCAGTACTTC.

This clonotype occurred a few times. The chain links TRBV27 to TRBJ2-3, with D possibly being TRBD1 or TRBD2 (6 bases each). The germline gives CDR1 MNHEY, CDR2 SMNVEV (reference sequence). The ends were cut back, 0 bases at V and 8 bases at J, with 18 bases in the middle. The CDR3 has 16 residues. The CDR3 protein is CASSLSPSGALGTQYF. CDR3 bases: TGTGCCAGCAGTTTATCGCCATCGGGGGCCTTGGGTACGCAGTATTTT.

This clonotype was seen many times. The chain uses TRBV10-3 and TRBJ2-1, with D perhaps matching TRBD1 (5 bases). V was trimmed by 6 bases and J by 0 bases, leaving 9 bases between them. From germline, CDR1 is ENHRY and CDR2 SYGVKD. The CDR3 runs 14 residues. The CDR3 reads CAIRVDSSYNEQFF. In nucleotides, the CDR3 is TGTGCCATCAGAGTCGACAGCTCCTACAATGAGCAGTTCTTC.

The sample holds many counts of this clonotype. V usage is TRBV6-5 and J usage is TRBJ2-5, with 9 positions matching TRBD1. With V trimmed by 3 bases and J by 4 bases, 3 bases remained unmatched. The CDR3 consists of 14 residues. Germline V gene lookup returns CDR1 MNHEY and CDR2 SVGAGI. The CDR3 bases are TGTGCCAGCAGTTATAGGGGACAGGGAGAGACCCAGTACTTC. Amino acids: CASSYRGQGETQYF.

The V gene is TRBV6-1, the J gene TRBJ2-3; the D is unclear. The V end lost 8 bases, the J end lost 3 bases, and 12 bases lay between the germline ends. There are 13 residues in the CDR3. Germline V gene sequence: CDR1 MNHNS, CDR2 SASEGT. CDR3 DNA: TGTGCCAGCGTGGCTCCCGGGACAGATACGCAGTATTTT. Translation: CASVAPGTDTQYF.

This clonotype occurred many times. The chain carries TRBV24-1 and TRBJ2-3; TRBD1 matches 7 bases. Trimming removed 1 base from V and 0 bases from J; junction bases left unmatched: 3. This CDR3 is built from 16 residues. The germline CDR1 and CDR2 sequences are KGHDR and SFDVKD. The CDR3 region is CATSDFTGESTDTQYF. CDR3 DNA sequence: TGTGCCACCAGTGATTTTACAGGGGAGAGCACAGATACGCAGTATTTT.

This clonotype was recorded at least ten times. CDR3 amino acids: CSASKLGQGRTDTQYF. CDR3 nucleotide sequence: TGCAGTGCTAGCAAACTGGGACAGGGGCGCACAGATACGCAGTATTTT. This sequence joins TRBV20-1 and TRBJ2-3, with 10 nucleotides matching TRBD1. Trimming cost V 3 bases and J 1 base; bases outside gene matches: 7. The germline CDR1 and CDR2 sequences are DFQATT and SNEGSKA (reference sequence). There are 16 residues in the CDR3.

V usage is TRBV18 and J usage is TRBJ2-5, with D maybe TRBD2 (6 bases). Germline CDR1 KGHSH, CDR2 LQKENI. The CDR3 is 15 amino acids. With 1 base removed from V and 5 bases from J, the gap between germline ends came to 14 bases. The CDR3, as DNA: TGTGCCAGCTCACCACTCCCCATCCGGGGGGAGACCCAGTACTTC. It specifies CASSPLPIRGETQYF. Looking up the rest from reference TRBV18 and TRBJ2-5 gives the full variable domain: NAGVMQNPRHLVRRRGQEARLRCSPMKGHSHVYWYRQLPEEGLKFMVYLQKENIIDESGMPKERFSAEFPKEGPSILRIQQVVRGDSAAYFCASSPLPIRGETQYFGPGTRLLVL.